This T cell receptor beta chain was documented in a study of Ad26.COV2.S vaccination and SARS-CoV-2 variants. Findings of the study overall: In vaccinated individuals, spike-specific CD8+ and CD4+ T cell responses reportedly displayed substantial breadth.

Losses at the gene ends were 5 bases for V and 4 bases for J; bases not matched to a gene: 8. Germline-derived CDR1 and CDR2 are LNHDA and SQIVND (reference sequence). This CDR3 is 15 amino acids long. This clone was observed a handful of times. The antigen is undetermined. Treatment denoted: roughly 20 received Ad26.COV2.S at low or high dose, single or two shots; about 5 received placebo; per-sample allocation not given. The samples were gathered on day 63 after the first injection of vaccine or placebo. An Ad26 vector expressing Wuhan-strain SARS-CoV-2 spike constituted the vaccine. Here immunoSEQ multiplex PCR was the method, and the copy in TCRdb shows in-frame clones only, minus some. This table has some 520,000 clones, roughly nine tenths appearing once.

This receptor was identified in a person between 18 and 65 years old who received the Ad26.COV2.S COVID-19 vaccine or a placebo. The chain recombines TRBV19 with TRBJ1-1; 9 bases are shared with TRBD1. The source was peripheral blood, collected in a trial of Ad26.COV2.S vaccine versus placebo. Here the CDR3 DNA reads TGTGCCAGTAGTCTCCGGGGGACAGGGACCACTGAAGCTTTCTTT. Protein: CASSLRGTGTTEAFF.